This TCR beta chain was recorded in a study of T cell changes during pregnancy in multiple sclerosis. Trimming took 0 bases from V and 0 from J, leaving 12 bases between them. The V gene's germline CDR1 is SGDLS and CDR2 YYNGEE. The CDR3 has 16 amino acids. Libraries were prepared by immunoSEQ multiplex PCR; TCRdb keeps only in-frame clonotypes and omits some of them. The data show about 59,000 clones, approximately 91% seen once. This chain uses TRBV9 with TRBJ2-5; D is perhaps TRBD2 (5 bases). The sample was peripheral blood, taken in the second trimester of pregnancy. The receptor was isolated from a female donor with multiple sclerosis, enrolled in a pregnancy study. In DNA form, the CDR3 reads TGTGCCAGCAGCGTAGATCGAGGGAGCTACCAAGAGACCCAGTACTTC. This sequence encodes CASSVDRGSYQETQYF.